The 9 T cell receptor beta chains below were found in one sample sequenced in a study of OX40 agonist ivuxolimab in advanced cancers. Sequencing was performed with immunoSEQ multiplex PCR; in TCRdb, only in-frame clones are kept and a portion is missing. The sample has 70,000 or so clones, 65% to 90% seen once. The source was CD4+ or CD8+ T cells sorted from blood, collected in a trial of the OX40 agonist ivuxolimab. The receptors derive from an adult with an advanced solid tumor such as melanoma, head and neck, liver or kidney cancer.

This clone was recorded only once. The V and J genes are TRBV28 and TRBJ1-5; D unclear. This CDR3 has 16 residues. Germline V gene data show CDR1 as MDHEN and CDR2 as SYDVKM. Trimming left V 5 bases short and J 0 bases short, with 14 bases between. DNA of the CDR3: TGTGCCAGCAGTCCATCCGGACGGGATAGCAATCAGCCCCAGCATTTT. Its translation is CASSPSGRDSNQPQHF. The variable domain in full, completed from reference TRBV28 and TRBJ1-5, reads DVKVTQSSRYLVKRTGEKVFLECVQDMDHENMFWYRQDPGLGLRLIYFSYDVKMKEKGDIPEGYSVSREKKERFSLILESASTNQTSMYLCASSPSGRDSNQPQHFGDGTRLSIL.

Within the sample, this clone is medium-sized. The chain employs TRBV7-6 and TRBJ2-2, with D possibly being TRBD2 (7 bases). The CDR3 length is 15 residues. Germline lookup yields CDR1 SGHVS and CDR2 FNYEAQ. V lost 0 bases and J 5 bases, leaving 10 bases between the germline ends. The CDR3 DNA is TGTGCCAGCAGCTTAGCCGGGGGGCAAACCGGGGAGCTGTTTTTT. It specifies CASSLAGGQTGELFF.

The chain combines TRBV11-2 with TRBJ2-5, with unresolved D. Per germline, CDR1 SGHAT and CDR2 FQNNGV. CDR3 size: 14 residues. V was pared by 1 base and J by 2 bases, with 8 bases between. The CDR3 coding sequence is TGTGCCAGCAGCTTAGTTACGCCGCAAGAGACCCAGTACTTC. Amino acids: CASSLVTPQETQYF.

The chain carries TRBV5-1 and TRBJ2-7, with D perhaps matching TRBD1 (5 bases). There are 15 residues in the CDR3. Looked up from germline, CDR1 is SGHRS and CDR2 is YFSETQ. Between the trimmed V and J ends, which lost 2 bases and 5 bases, there was a span of 17 bases. CDR3: CASSLIPSMGHEQYF. The CDR3 region has the DNA TGCGCCAGCAGCTTAATTCCCTCCATGGGGCACGAGCAGTACTTC.

This clone appeared a single time. The chain is built from TRBV18 and TRBJ2-1; D gene unclear. Germline V gene sequence: CDR1 KGHSH, CDR2 LQKENI. This CDR3 spans 13 amino acids. V shed 0 bases and J shed 7 bases, with 7 bases lying between them. DNA for the CDR3: TGTGCCAGCTCACCACCGAGCGTGAATGAGCAGTTCTTC. Translated, it gives CASSPPSVNEQFF.

This clone was detected only once. This chain uses TRBV5-4 with TRBJ2-3; D is possibly TRBD1 (5 bases). The CDR3 contains 14 residues. CDR1 and CDR2 (germline): SGHNT, YYREEE (reference sequence). Trimming left V 7 bases short and J 0 bases short, with 12 bases between. For the CDR3, the DNA is TGTGCCAGCGCCGCAGGGCCTAGCACAGATACGCAGTATTTT. This sequence encodes CASAAGPSTDTQYF.

This chain joins TRBV6-1 and TRBJ1-2; D remains unclear. Between the trimmed V and J ends, which lost 1 base and 4 bases, there was a span of 10 bases. CDR1 is MNHNS and CDR2 is SASEGT in the germline V gene. The length of the CDR3 is 14 residues. CDR3 sequence (DNA): TGTGCCAGCAGTGAAGTTGTCTCCATCTATGGCTACACCTTC. Translating gives CASSEVVSIYGYTF.

This clone was seen just once. The chain combines TRBV4-1 with TRBJ2-2; perhaps TRBD1 as D (8 bases). Germline V gene sequence: CDR1 MGHRA, CDR2 YSYEKL. This CDR3 region has 17 residues. Trimming stripped 3 bases from V and 5 bases from J, with 19 bases between. CDR3 sequence (DNA): TGCGCCAGCAGCCAGATTCCCGGACAGGGAGGGACCGGGGAGCTGTTTTTT. Its translation: CASSQIPGQGGTGELFF.

The rearrangement uses TRBV29-1 and TRBJ2-7, with 7 bases aligning to TRBD1. V lost 4 bases, J lost 3 bases, and 6 bases stayed unmatched. CDR3 length equals 13 residues. CDR1 SQVTM and CDR2 ANQGSEA come from the germline V gene. CDR3: CSVAHGTVYEQYF. Written as DNA, the CDR3 is TGCAGCGTTGCCCACGGGACAGTCTACGAGCAGTACTTC.